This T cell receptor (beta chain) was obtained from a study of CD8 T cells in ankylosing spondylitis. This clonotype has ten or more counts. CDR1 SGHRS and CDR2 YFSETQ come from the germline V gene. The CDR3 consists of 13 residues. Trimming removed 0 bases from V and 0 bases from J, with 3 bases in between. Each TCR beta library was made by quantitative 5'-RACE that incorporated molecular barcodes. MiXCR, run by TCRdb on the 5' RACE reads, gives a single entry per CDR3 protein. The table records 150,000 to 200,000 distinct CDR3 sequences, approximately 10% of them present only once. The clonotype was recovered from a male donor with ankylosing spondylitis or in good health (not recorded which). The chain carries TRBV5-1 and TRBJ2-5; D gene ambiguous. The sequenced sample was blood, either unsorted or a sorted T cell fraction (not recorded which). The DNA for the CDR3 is TGCGCCAGCAGCTTGGGGAACCAAGAGACCCAGTACTTC. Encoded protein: CASSLGNQETQYF.